The present entry profiles one T cell receptor beta chain with its context. TCRdb processed the 5' RACE reads anew with MiXCR; each CDR3 protein has one entry. The profile shows about 190,000 distinct CDR3 sequences, more than 9% of them singletons. The data were taken from a study of T-cell memory formation after mild COVID-19. In the study overall: In these data, TCR clusters were largely donor specific.

This TCR was recovered from a man younger than 35 who had mild COVID-19 (a few samples of this study predate the infection). Cell type and time point are not known. The sequenced sample was PBMCs or a T cell subset sorted from them (not recorded which).

The CDR3 sequence: CASSPSLGYEQYV. The CDR3 DNA reads TGTGCCAGCAGTCCGTCCCTGGGATACGAGCAGTACGTC. The chain links TRBV28 to TRBJ2-7; D not certain. Per the germline V gene, CDR1 is MDHEN and CDR2 is SYDVKM. This CDR3 comprises 13 residues. V dropped 5 bases and J dropped 4 bases, with 12 bases sitting between them.